Listed below are T cell receptor beta chains from one sample, sequenced in a study of blood T cell repertoires in COVID-19. Assay used: immunoSEQ multiplex PCR; TCRdb lists only in-frame clones, some missing. The repertoire holds roughly 220,000 clones, with around 90% as singletons. The material sequenced was PBMCs or T cells enriched from blood (not recorded which). Source of these receptors: a woman in her fifties or sixties with acute COVID-19. The CDR3 runs from the conserved cysteine through the conserved F or W. The order of the fields is D gene, J gene, clone size, V gene, CDR3 length, CDR3 DNA, CDR3 protein. The D gene is left open where the match is weak. Clone size is given for some rows only: seen once, a few or many times, or a class if the clone is expanded.

TRBD1,TRBJ2-3,-,TRBV2,14,TGTGCCAGCCTCCTGGACAGGGGCACAGATACGCAGTATTTT,CASLLDRGTDTQYF
-,TRBJ2-1,-,TRBV2,13,TGTGCCAGCAGTGACCGCCCCGGGGATGAGCAGTTCTTC,CASSDRPGDEQFF
-,TRBJ2-1,-,TRBV19,14,TGTGCCAGTAGTATTTGGGTGGGCCACAATGAGCAGTTCTTC,CASSIWVGHNEQFF
TRBD1,TRBJ1-5,-,TRBV6-6,14,TGTGCCAGCTCCCCGACAGGGGGAAATCAGCCCCAGCATTTT,CASSPTGGNQPQHF
-,TRBJ1-3,-,TRBV7-6,15,TGTGCCAGCAGCTTAGCGGCGGGCTCTGGAAACACCATATATTTT,CASSLAAGSGNTIYF
TRBD1,TRBJ1-2,-,TRBV9,15,TGTGCCAGCAGCCAGGGGGCGGGCCACAGAGGTGGCTACACCTTC,CASSQGAGHRGGYTF
-,TRBJ1-1,few,TRBV19,17,TGTGCCAGTAGGCCCGGGGGGGGAAAGGACATGAACACTGAAGCTTTCTTT,CASRPGGGKDMNTEAFF
TRBD1,TRBJ2-5,-,TRBV5-4,14,TGTGCCAGCAGCCTGCAGGGGGCAGAAGAGACCCAGTACTTC,CASSLQGAEETQYF
TRBD1,TRBJ2-7,-,TRBV5-1,16,TGCGCCAGCAGCCCTTTAGGGGGACAGGGGGCCTACGAGCAGTACTTC,CASSPLGGQGAYEQYF
-,TRBJ2-7,-,TRBV4-3,15,TGCGCCAGCAGCCAAGACCTCGGGAGTCCCTACGAGCAGTACTTC,CASSQDLGSPYEQYF
-,TRBJ2-7,-,TRBV11-2,12,TGTGCCAGCAGCTTAGCTAGCGCACAGCAGTACTTC,CASSLASAQQYF
TRBD1,TRBJ2-5,-,TRBV7-6,16,TGTGCCAGCAGCTCCGCGGGACAGGGGCTCCAAGAGACCCAGTACTTC,CASSSAGQGLQETQYF
-,TRBJ2-7,-,TRBV15,15,TGTGCCACCAGCCCTTCAGGGAGGGGGGCACGCGAGCAGTACTTC,CATSPSGRGAREQYF
-,TRBJ2-6,few,TRBV28,15,TGTGCCAGCAGTTTTCGGAGCTCTGGGGCCAACGTCCTGACTTTC,CASSFRSSGANVLTF
TRBD1,TRBJ2-1,-,TRBV5-6,13,TGTGCCAGCAGCACGGGACAGGGATATGAGCAGTTCTTC,CASSTGQGYEQFF
-,TRBJ2-3,once,TRBV30,14,TGTGCCTGGAGTGACAAAACAGGGTCCGATACGCAGTATTTT,CAWSDKTGSDTQYF
-,TRBJ2-5,-,TRBV25-1,13,TGTGCCAGCAGTGATCCGCGTATTGAGACCCAGTACTTC,CASSDPRIETQYF
-,TRBJ1-1,-,TRBV5-1,16,TGCGCCAGCAGCCTTAACGGGAGAGAAGGGGACACTGAAGCTTTCTTT,CASSLNGREGDTEAFF
TRBD2,TRBJ2-1,once,TRBV5-1,17,TGCGCCAGCAGCACCCAACCAACTAGCGGGAGTCGGAATGAGCAGTTCTTC,CASSTQPTSGSRNEQFF